The 14 T cell receptor beta chains below all came from one sample that was sequenced in a study of cytomegalovirus exposure and HLA in healthy donors. This PCR relied on a set of 60 Vbeta primers and 13 Jbeta primers. TCRdb keeps only in-frame clones here, not all; method: immunoSEQ multiplex PCR. The data contain approximately 140,000 clones, about four fifths of them singletons. The sample comprised PBMCs. The receptors stem from a man aged 25-40 years in good health and CMV-seronegative.

In its sample, this clone was seen once. The rearrangement joins TRBV6-5 to TRBJ2-1; TRBD2 might be the D (7 bases). Germline V gene sequence: CDR1 MNHEY, CDR2 SVGAGI. V was clipped by 6 bases and J by 4 bases, with 13 bases between them. The CDR3 consists of 14 residues. The CDR3 here is CASSPGGGYNEQFF. The CDR3, as DNA: TGTGCCAGCAGCCCGGGGGGCGGGTACAATGAGCAGTTCTTC.

The chain carries TRBV2 and TRBJ1-2, with D hard to call. The CDR3 loop spans 14 amino acids. Trimming pared 7 bases from V and 0 bases from J, leaving 12 bases between. Germline-derived CDR1 and CDR2 are SNHLY and FYNNEI. The CDR3 DNA reads TGTGCCAGCATGACCCAGGCGTCTAACTATGGCTACACCTTC. Residues: CASMTQASNYGYTF.

The chain recombines TRBV7-9 with TRBJ2-5; D is unclear. This CDR3 has 13 amino acids. Germline CDR1 SEHNR, CDR2 FQNEAQ (reference sequence). V lost 1 base to trimming and J lost 5 bases, with 8 bases between them. CDR3 in DNA: TGTGCCAGCAGCTTAGTCGGTCCCGAGACCCAGTACTTC. It encodes CASSLVGPETQYF.

This chain uses TRBV7-8 with TRBJ1-4, with D unclear. CDR3 length equals 14 residues. Trimming removed 5 bases from V and 5 bases from J, with 12 bases in between. Germline assignment: CDR1 SGHVS and CDR2 FQNEAQ. CDR3 in amino acids: CASSRHAENEKLFF. CDR3 DNA sequence: TGTGCCAGCAGCCGACACGCTGAGAATGAAAAACTGTTTTTT.

This CDR3 reads CASSKGLASNEQYF. In DNA form, the CDR3 reads TGTGCCAGCAGTAAGGGACTAGCGAGCAACGAGCAGTACTTC. The chain carries TRBV6-6 and TRBJ2-7, with TRBD2 matching 10 bases. Germline V gene data show CDR1 as MNHNY and CDR2 as SVGAGI (reference sequence). The V and J ends lost 5 bases and 5 bases, in that order; junction bases with no gene match: 6. The CDR3 spans 14 residues.

V is TRBV18 and J is TRBJ2-3, with 7 bases identical to TRBD1. Germline CDR1 reads KGHSH; CDR2 reads LQKENI. The CDR3 is 15 amino acids. V gave up 1 base and J gave up 4 bases; unmatched junction bases: 5. In nucleotides, the CDR3 is TGTGCCAGCTCACCACAGACAGGGCTGTCAGATACGCAGTATTTT. It translates to CASSPQTGLSDTQYF.

This clone appeared a few times. The chain recombines TRBV6-5 with TRBJ2-7; D is perhaps TRBD1 (6 bases). Germline CDR1 MNHEY, CDR2 SVGAGI. The V and J ends lost 2 bases and 3 bases respectively, with 14 bases between them. The CDR3 is made up of 15 amino acids. CDR3 in DNA: TGTGCCAGCAGTTACGGGCCAGGGGCACTCTACGAGCAGTACTTC. The encoded protein is CASSYGPGALYEQYF.

V and J are TRBV29-1 and TRBJ2-3; 7 bases line up with TRBD1. Unmatched junction bases numbered 10, after V lost 3 bases and J lost 1 base. Germline CDR1 SQVTM, CDR2 ANQGSEA. This CDR3 has 16 residues. CDR3 bases: TGCAGCGTTGAGAGACAGGGTATCAAGGGCACAGATACGCAGTATTTT. Protein sequence: CSVERQGIKGTDTQYF.

The V and J genes are TRBV29-1 and TRBJ2-3, with TRBD2 identical over 11 bases. Germline lookup yields CDR1 SQVTM and CDR2 ANQGSEA. This CDR3 has 17 amino acids. Germline trimming cut 3 bases from V and 1 base from J; bases unmatched to any gene: 9. Written as DNA, the CDR3 is TGCAGCGTTGATGGGCTAGCGGGAGGCACTGGCACAGATACGCAGTATTTT. Its translation: CSVDGLAGGTGTDTQYF.

The V gene is TRBV18, the J gene TRBJ1-2; perhaps TRBD1 as D (5 bases). This CDR3 region has 14 residues. Trimming took 8 bases from V and 5 from J, leaving 18 bases between them. The germline V gene encodes CDR1 KGHSH and CDR2 LQKENI. CDR3 protein: CASTLGEYGYGYTF. In nucleotides, the CDR3 is TGTGCCAGCACCTTAGGGGAATACGGTTATGGCTACACCTTC.

The V gene is TRBV4-1, the J gene TRBJ2-7; 8 bases line up with TRBD2. In germline, CDR1 is MGHRA, CDR2 YSYEKL. V trimming: 1 base; J trimming: 7 bases; junction bases outside the gene matches: 9. The CDR3 totals 15 residues. This CDR3 is CASSQVLAGSGEQYF. The CDR3 DNA sequence: TGCGCCAGCAGCCAAGTTCTAGCGGGCTCCGGGGAGCAGTACTTC.

J is TRBJ2-5 and V is TRBV2, with D possibly matching TRBD1 (6 bases). This CDR3 has 16 amino acids. Germline assignment: CDR1 SNHLY and CDR2 FYNNEI. Trimming took 5 bases from V and 4 from J, leaving 20 bases between them. The chain's CDR3 is CASSSRTGQPGETQYF. The CDR3 DNA is TGTGCCAGCAGTTCCCGCACCGGACAGCCGGGAGAGACCCAGTACTTC.

This chain connects TRBV10-3 to TRBJ2-1; 10 nucleotides match TRBD2. This CDR3 contains 15 residues. Germline V CDR1 and CDR2: ENHRY, SYGVKD. Trimming took 2 bases from V and 8 from J; bases not matched to a gene: 6. The CDR3, as DNA: TGTGCCATCAGTGAGGCTAGCGGGAGTAAGTATGAGCAGTTCTTC. Amino acids: CAISEASGSKYEQFF.

V gene TRBV6-6 combines with J gene TRBJ2-3; 8 bases agree with TRBD2. CDR3 size: 16 residues. Germline loops: CDR1 MNHNY, CDR2 SVGAGI (reference sequence). V lost 5 bases to trimming and J lost 0 bases; unmatched junction nucleotides: 7. The CDR3 is CASSRTSGTSTDTQYF. CDR3 coding DNA: TGTGCCAGCAGTCGTACTAGCGGAACTAGCACAGATACGCAGTATTTT.